A selection of T cell receptor beta chains follows, all from one sample in a study of blood T cells in healthy people across ages. MiXCR was run by TCRdb on the 5' RACE reads, yielding one entry per CDR3 protein. Found here are 650,000 to 700,000 distinct CDR3 sequences, approximately 52% of them singletons; the top ten hold 13%. Sequencing was done on a sample of blood. These receptors all come from a woman at least 80 years old in good health. CDR3s include the opening cysteine and the closing phenylalanine or tryptophan. Fields, in order: clone size, J gene, V gene, D gene, CDR3 protein, CDR3 DNA. The D gene is left open where the match is weak. Expanded clones get a size class; other rows say once, few or many, or leave the size out.

>many|TRBJ2-3|TRBV5-1|TRBD2
CASSPQEAGGSYTQYF
TGCGCCAGCAGCCCCCAAGAAGCGGGGGGTTCATATACGCAGTATTTT
>NA|TRBJ1-5|TRBV28|NA
CASSLLEGYSNQPQHF
TGTGCCAGCAGTTTATTAGAGGGCTATAGCAATCAGCCCCAGCATTTT
>few|TRBJ1-1|TRBV20-1|NA
CSATAEHTEAFF
TGCAGTGCGACGGCAGAACACACTGAAGCTTTCTTT
>NA|TRBJ1-6|TRBV11-1|NA
CASSLDSGGSYNSPLHF
TGTGCCAGCAGCTTAGATTCAGGAGGCTCCTATAATTCACCCCTCCACTTT
>NA|TRBJ2-5|TRBV5-1|NA
CASSLSMYQETQYF
TGCGCCAGCAGCCTGAGCATGTACCAAGAGACCCAGTACTTC
>many|TRBJ2-3|TRBV5-1|TRBD2
CASSPTLAGGDTQYF
TGCGCCAGCAGCCCTACCCTAGCGGGGGGAGATACGCAGTATTTT
>many|TRBJ2-1|TRBV7-2|NA
CASRLNSYNEQFF
TGTGCTTCCCGCTTGAACTCCTACAATGAGCAGTTCTTC
>NA|TRBJ1-1|TRBV28|TRBD1
CASSLSWGRGQDTEAFF
TGTGCCAGCAGTTTATCCTGGGGCAGGGGGCAGGACACTGAAGCTTTCTTT
>many|TRBJ2-3|TRBV20-1|NA
CSALPWDTQYF
TGCAGTGCCCTACCCTGGGATACGCAGTATTTT
>NA|TRBJ2-1|TRBV7-2|TRBD2
CASSSLSGARNEQFF
TGTGCCAGCAGCTCCCTTAGCGGGGCCCGCAATGAGCAGTTCTTC
>NA|TRBJ2-1|TRBV29-1|NA
CSVEFQGWSYNEQFF
TGCAGCGTTGAATTTCAGGGTTGGTCCTACAATGAGCAGTTCTTC
>NA|TRBJ2-1|TRBV7-9|NA
CASSFGTLSYEQFF
TGTGCCAGCAGCTTCGGGACTCTTTCCTACGAGCAGTTCTTC
>NA|TRBJ1-5|TRBV24-1|TRBD1
CATSSGRGVAQPQHF
TGTGCCACCAGTTCAGGCAGGGGGGTCGCTCAGCCCCAGCATTTT
>many|TRBJ2-1|TRBV12-5|TRBD1
CARGRDRVNEQFF
TGTGCTAGAGGGAGGGACAGGGTTAATGAGCAGTTCTTC
>many|TRBJ2-3|TRBV4-1|TRBD1
CASSQERGQGADTQYF
TGCGCCAGCAGCCAAGAGAGGGGACAGGGCGCAGATACGCAGTATTTT
>NA|TRBJ1-5|TRBV9|NA
CASSVDVTGGLRGCNQPQHF
TGTGCCAGCAGCGTAGATGTCACGGGGGGGTTGAGGGGTTGCAATCAGCCCCAGCATTTT
>many|TRBJ2-1|TRBV28|NA
CASRPSGRGIGNEQFF
TGTGCCAGCAGACCGTCGGGCAGGGGTATCGGAAATGAGCAGTTCTTC
>NA|TRBJ2-5|TRBV20-1|NA
CSARDMDRVETQYF
TGCAGTGCTAGAGATATGGACAGAGTAGAGACCCAGTACTTC
>many|TRBJ2-1|TRBV7-9|NA
CASSLRQALWDEQFF
TGTGCCAGCAGCTTACGCCAGGCTCTCTGGGATGAGCAGTTCTTC
>NA|TRBJ2-3|TRBV12-3/TRBV12-4|TRBD1
CASRTGSTDMQYF
TGTGCCAGCCGGACAGGGAGCACAGATATGCAGTATTTT
>NA|TRBJ2-2|TRBV25-1|TRBD1
CASSEITGGHGELFF
TGTGCCAGCAGTGAAATAACAGGGGGCCACGGGGAGCTGTTTTTT
>once|TRBJ2-7|TRBV7-2|NA
CASSPISRGEQYF
TGTGCCAGCAGCCCCATATCACGGGGCGAGCAGTACTTC
>many|TRBJ2-7|TRBV7-9|TRBD2
CASSERENEQYF
TGTGCCAGCAGTGAGCGGGAGAACGAGCAGTACTTC
>NA|TRBJ2-7|TRBV10-3|NA
CAINPGTGYYEQYF
TGTGCCATCAATCCGGGGACCGGATACTACGAGCAGTACTTC
>NA|TRBJ2-1|TRBV12-3/TRBV12-4|NA
CASSTGRNAPYNEQFF
TGTGCCAGCAGTACAGGACGTAACGCGCCCTACAATGAGCAGTTCTTC
>NA|TRBJ2-5|TRBV9|NA
CASSVVPLRGEQYF
TGTGCCAGCAGCGTAGTACCACTCCGTGGGGAGCAGTACTTC
>few|TRBJ2-1|TRBV7-3|TRBD2
CASSFEGRAGENEQFF
TGTGCCAGCAGCTTTGAAGGGCGAGCGGGAGAAAATGAGCAGTTCTTC
>NA|TRBJ2-3|TRBV6-5|NA
CASSYSGGPEGYTDTQYF
TGTGCTAGCAGTTACTCCGGGGGACCAGAAGGATACACAGATACGCAGTATTTT
>NA|TRBJ2-1|TRBV30|TRBD1
CAWGGQGAIDEQFF
TGTGCCTGGGGGGGACAGGGGGCGATTGATGAGCAGTTCTTC
>NA|TRBJ2-7|TRBV6-6|TRBD2
CASSYFSSGALYNEQYF
TGTGCCAGCAGTTACTTCTCTAGCGGGGCGTTATACAATGAGCAGTACTTC
>NA|TRBJ1-1|TRBV6-5|TRBD1
CASSYGGTGGITEAFF
TGTGCCAGCAGTTATGGCGGGACAGGGGGCATCACTGAAGCTTTCTTT
>NA|TRBJ2-3|TRBV10-3|NA
CAIRGPGDTQYF
TGTGCCATCAGGGGGCCGGGGGATACGCAGTATTTT
>once|TRBJ2-5|TRBV12-3/TRBV12-4|NA
CARGRGQETQYF
TGTGCCAGAGGACGAGGCCAAGAGACCCAGTACTTC
>NA|TRBJ1-2|TRBV20-1|NA
CSARDGEGFKGIDGYTF
TGCAGTGCTAGAGATGGAGAGGGATTTAAGGGTATCGATGGCTACACCTTC
>many|TRBJ2-3|TRBV5-4|TRBD2
CASRPGGARTDTQYF
TGTGCCAGCAGACCCGGGGGGGCACGCACAGATACGCAGTATTTT
>NA|TRBJ1-1|TRBV28|TRBD1
CASSFFGQGVTEAFF
TGTGCCAGCAGTTTCTTCGGACAGGGGGTGACTGAAGCTTTCTTT
>NA|TRBJ1-2|TRBV7-9|NA
CASSLATGVYGYTF
TGTGCCAGCAGCTTAGCCACGGGAGTCTATGGCTACACCTTC
>many|TRBJ2-4|TRBV5-1|NA
CASSLVPVLAKNIQYF
TGCGCCAGCAGCTTGGTCCCGGTACTAGCCAAAAACATTCAGTACTTC
>many|TRBJ2-5|TRBV20-1|TRBD2
CSGLEWASGGGRLETQYF
TGCAGTGGATTGGAATGGGCTAGCGGGGGAGGTAGATTGGAGACCCAGTACTTC
>many|TRBJ2-5|TRBV3-1|NA
CASSQDLGQGGETQYF
TGTGCCAGCAGCCAAGATCTTGGGCAGGGCGGGGAGACCCAGTACTTC
>NA|TRBJ2-1|TRBV27|NA
CASRVQTADNEQFF
TGTGCCAGCAGGGTACAGACCGCCGACAATGAGCAGTTCTTC
>NA|TRBJ1-2|TRBV10-3|NA
CAISDFGGAAHYGYTF
TGTGCCATCAGTGATTTCGGGGGCGCTGCCCACTATGGCTACACCTTC
>NA|TRBJ2-3|TRBV7-2|TRBD2
CASSFSSGVADTQYF
TGTGCCAGCAGCTTTTCTAGCGGGGTCGCAGATACGCAGTATTTT
>many|TRBJ2-3|TRBV19|NA
CASSINRRTSTDTQYF
TGTGCCAGTAGTATAAACAGGCGTACTAGCACAGATACGCAGTATTTT
>NA|TRBJ2-7|TRBV12-3/TRBV12-4|NA
CASSQTTGFREQYF
TGTGCCAGCAGCCAGACCACAGGGTTTCGCGAGCAGTACTTC
>NA|TRBJ2-2|TRBV7-8|TRBD2
CASSLRSGSPTGELFF
TGTGCCAGCAGCTTACGTAGCGGGAGTCCCACCGGGGAGCTGTTTTTT
>many|TRBJ2-7|TRBV30|NA
CAWSVQAGEQYF
TGTGCCTGGAGTGTACAAGCGGGCGAGCAGTACTTC
>many|TRBJ2-1|TRBV20-1|NA
CSARYGPRSYNEQFF
TGCAGTGCTAGATATGGACCGCGCTCCTACAATGAGCAGTTCTTC
>many|TRBJ2-1|TRBV29-1|NA
CSVGDNEQFF
TGCAGCGTGGGTGACAATGAGCAGTTCTTC
>many|TRBJ2-2|TRBV18|TRBD2
CASSPGLAANTGELFF
TGTGCCAGCTCACCAGGACTAGCGGCGAACACCGGGGAGCTGTTTTTT
>NA|TRBJ2-7|TRBV27|TRBD1
CASRMYRGVYEQYF
TGTGCCAGCAGGATGTACAGGGGAGTATACGAGCAGTACTTC
>few|TRBJ1-2|TRBV12-3/TRBV12-4|TRBD1
CASSRELYRGKDYGYTF
TGTGCCAGCAGTCGAGAATTGTACAGGGGGAAGGACTATGGCTACACCTTC
>few|TRBJ1-2|TRBV20-1|NA
CSARDVADNYGYTF
TGCAGTGCTAGAGATGTGGCAGATAACTATGGCTACACCTTC
>few|TRBJ2-3|TRBV2|NA
CASSEMGEDTQYF
TGTGCCAGCAGTGAAATGGGGGAAGATACGCAGTATTTT
>many|TRBJ1-2|TRBV10-3|NA
CAISGEPANYGYTF
TGTGCCATCAGTGGGGAACCAGCTAACTATGGCTACACCTTC
>NA|TRBJ2-7|TRBV20-1|TRBD2
CGARDRLASGRRYEQYF
TGCGGTGCTAGAGATCGGCTGGCTAGCGGGAGGCGTTACGAGCAGTACTTC